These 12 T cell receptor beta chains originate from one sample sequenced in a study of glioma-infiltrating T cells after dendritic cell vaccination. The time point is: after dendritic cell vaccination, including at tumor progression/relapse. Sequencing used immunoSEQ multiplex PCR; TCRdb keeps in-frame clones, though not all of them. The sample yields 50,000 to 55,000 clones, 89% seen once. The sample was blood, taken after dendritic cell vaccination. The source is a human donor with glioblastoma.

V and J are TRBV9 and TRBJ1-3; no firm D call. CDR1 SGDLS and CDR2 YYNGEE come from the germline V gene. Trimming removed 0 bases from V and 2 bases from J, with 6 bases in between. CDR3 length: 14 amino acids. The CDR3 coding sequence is TGTGCCAGCAGCGTAGACGACACTGGAAACACCATATATTTT. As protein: CASSVDDTGNTIYF.

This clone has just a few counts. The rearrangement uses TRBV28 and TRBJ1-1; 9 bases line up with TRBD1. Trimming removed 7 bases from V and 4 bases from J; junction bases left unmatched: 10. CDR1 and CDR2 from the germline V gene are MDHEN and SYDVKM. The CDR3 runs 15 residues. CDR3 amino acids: CASNSKGQGSTEAFF. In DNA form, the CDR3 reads TGTGCCAGCAATTCTAAAGGACAGGGGAGCACTGAAGCTTTCTTT.

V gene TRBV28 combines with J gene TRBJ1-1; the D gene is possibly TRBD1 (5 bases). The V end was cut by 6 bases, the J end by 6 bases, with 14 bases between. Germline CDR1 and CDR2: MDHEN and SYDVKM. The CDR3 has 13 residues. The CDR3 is CASRTETRAEAFF. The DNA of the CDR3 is TGTGCCAGCAGAACGGAGACCAGGGCTGAAGCTTTCTTT.

As DNA, the CDR3 is TGCAGCGTCCTCAACACCGGGGAGCTGTTTTTT. Translation gives CSVLNTGELFF. V gene TRBV29-1 combines with J gene TRBJ2-2, with D uncertain. Trimming shortened V by 6 bases and J by 2 bases, and 4 bases separated the two germline ends. The CDR3 extends over 11 amino acids. The germline V gene has CDR1 SQVTM and CDR2 ANQGSEA.

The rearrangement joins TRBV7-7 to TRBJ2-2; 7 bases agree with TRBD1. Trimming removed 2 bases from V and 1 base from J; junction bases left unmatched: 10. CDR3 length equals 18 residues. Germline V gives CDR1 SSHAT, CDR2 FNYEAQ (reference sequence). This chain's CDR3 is CASSLLSGTVLNTGELFF. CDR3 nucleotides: TGTGCCAGCAGCTTACTCTCCGGGACAGTCTTGAACACCGGGGAGCTGTTTTTT.

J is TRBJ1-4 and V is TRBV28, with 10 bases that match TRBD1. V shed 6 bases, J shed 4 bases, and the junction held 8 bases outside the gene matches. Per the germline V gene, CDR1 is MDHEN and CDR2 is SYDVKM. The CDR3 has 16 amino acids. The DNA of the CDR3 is TGTGCCAGCAGATCCGGGACAGGGGTTAATAATGAAAAACTGTTTTTT. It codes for CASRSGTGVNNEKLFF.

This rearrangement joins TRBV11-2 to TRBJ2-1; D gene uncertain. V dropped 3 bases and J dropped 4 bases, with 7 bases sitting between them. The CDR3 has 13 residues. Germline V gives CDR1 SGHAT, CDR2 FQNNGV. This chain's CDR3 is CASSFITYNEQFF. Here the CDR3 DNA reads TGTGCCAGCAGCTTTATAACTTACAATGAGCAGTTCTTC.

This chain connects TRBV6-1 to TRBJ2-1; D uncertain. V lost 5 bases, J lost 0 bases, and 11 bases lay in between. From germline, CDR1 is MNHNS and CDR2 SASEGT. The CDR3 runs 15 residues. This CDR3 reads CASSPTVSSYNEQFF. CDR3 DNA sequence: TGTGCCAGCAGTCCCACCGTGAGCTCCTACAATGAGCAGTTCTTC.

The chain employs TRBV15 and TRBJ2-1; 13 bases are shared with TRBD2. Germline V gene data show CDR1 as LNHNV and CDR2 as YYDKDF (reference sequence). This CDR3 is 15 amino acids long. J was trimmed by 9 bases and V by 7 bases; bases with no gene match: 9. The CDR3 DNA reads TGTGCCACCACAGGGACTAGCGGGACTAGAGGTGAGCAGTTCTTC. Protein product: CATTGTSGTRGEQFF.

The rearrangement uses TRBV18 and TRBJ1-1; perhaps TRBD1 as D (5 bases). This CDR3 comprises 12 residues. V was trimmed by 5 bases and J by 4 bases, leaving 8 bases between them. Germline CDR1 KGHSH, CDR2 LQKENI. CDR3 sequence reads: CASSGAATEAFF. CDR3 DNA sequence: TGTGCCAGCTCAGGGGCAGCCACTGAAGCTTTCTTT.

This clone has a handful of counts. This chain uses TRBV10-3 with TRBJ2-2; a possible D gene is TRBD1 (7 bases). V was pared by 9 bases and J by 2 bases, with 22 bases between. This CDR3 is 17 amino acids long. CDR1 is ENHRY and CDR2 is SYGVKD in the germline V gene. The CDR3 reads CAIQGRKEVTNTGELFF. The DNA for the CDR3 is TGTGCCATACAGGGGAGGAAGGAAGTGACCAACACCGGGGAGCTGTTTTTT.

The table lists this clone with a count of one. The CDR3 protein is CASSSPGGLYGYTF. The CDR3 bases are TGTGCCAGCAGCTCCCCGGGAGGGCTGTATGGCTACACCTTC. The chain couples TRBV7-2 to TRBJ1-2, with D hard to call. The germline gives CDR1 SGHTA, CDR2 FQGNSA. The CDR3 covers 14 residues. Trimming pared 4 bases from V and 5 bases from J, leaving 14 bases between.